A selection of T cell receptor beta chains follows, all from one sample in a study of T cell responses to AZD1222 COVID-19 vaccine. The assay was immunoSEQ multiplex PCR, and TCRdb's table has in-frame clones only and misses some. The sample holds about 160,000 clones; about nine tenths are singletons and the top ten take over 1.2%. Here the sequenced sample was peripheral blood, taken on day 0 of AZD1222 vaccination. The receptors derive from an adult in good health. Each CDR3 is given with its conserved first and last residue. The order of the fields is D gene, J gene, clone size, V gene, CDR3 DNA, CDR3 protein. D genes are given only for firm matches. Not every row has a clone size; where given, it reads once, few, many or a size class.

d_call: NA
j_call: TRBJ2-6
clone_size: NA
v_call: TRBV4-3
cdr3_nt: TGCGCCAGCAGCCAAGGTATAGACAGCTCTGGGGCCAACGTCCTGACTTTC
cdr3_aa: CASSQGIDSSGANVLTF

d_call: NA
j_call: TRBJ1-6
clone_size: NA
v_call: TRBV2
cdr3_nt: TGTGCCAGTCAAGGGTCAGGGAGGAATTCACCCCTCCACTTT
cdr3_aa: CASQGSGRNSPLHF

d_call: NA
j_call: TRBJ1-1
clone_size: NA
v_call: TRBV7-7
cdr3_nt: TGTGCTAGCAGCTTTGAGGGGTTCACTGAAGCTTTCTTT
cdr3_aa: CASSFEGFTEAFF

d_call: NA
j_call: TRBJ1-2
clone_size: NA
v_call: TRBV2
cdr3_nt: TGTGCCAGCAGTAATAACAGGCGAGGCTACACCTTC
cdr3_aa: CASSNNRRGYTF

d_call: NA
j_call: TRBJ2-6
clone_size: NA
v_call: TRBV3-1/TRBV3-2
cdr3_nt: TGTGCCAGCAGCCAACAGGGGGGTGGGGCCAACGTCCTGACTTTC
cdr3_aa: CASSQQGGGANVLTF

d_call: NA
j_call: TRBJ1-1
clone_size: NA
v_call: TRBV27
cdr3_nt: TGTGCCAGCAGTCGTAAAACGGGGAACACTGAAGCTTTCTTT
cdr3_aa: CASSRKTGNTEAFF

d_call: NA
j_call: TRBJ1-2
clone_size: NA
v_call: TRBV7-8
cdr3_nt: TGTGCCAGCAGCTTAGGGGGGCCCCATCAATATGGCTACACCTTC
cdr3_aa: CASSLGGPHQYGYTF

d_call: NA
j_call: TRBJ2-7
clone_size: NA
v_call: TRBV11-3
cdr3_nt: TGTGCCAGCAGCTTGGAGTTCCGGGGCGAGCAGTACTTC
cdr3_aa: CASSLEFRGEQYF

d_call: NA
j_call: TRBJ2-7
clone_size: few
v_call: TRBV19
cdr3_nt: TGTGCCAGTAGTATAGTGGGCAGCTACGAGCAGTACTTC
cdr3_aa: CASSIVGSYEQYF

d_call: NA
j_call: TRBJ1-1
clone_size: NA
v_call: TRBV5-1
cdr3_nt: TGCGCCAGCAGCTCGACAGGAAGGAACACTGAAGCTTTCTTT
cdr3_aa: CASSSTGRNTEAFF

d_call: NA
j_call: TRBJ1-1
clone_size: NA
v_call: TRBV28
cdr3_nt: TGTGCCAGCCGCTGGGACACTGAAGCTTTCTTT
cdr3_aa: CASRWDTEAFF

d_call: NA
j_call: TRBJ2-3
clone_size: NA
v_call: TRBV4-2
cdr3_nt: TGTGCCAGCAGCCAAGTGGGCAACACAGATACGCAGTATTTT
cdr3_aa: CASSQVGNTDTQYF

d_call: NA
j_call: TRBJ1-1
clone_size: NA
v_call: TRBV9
cdr3_nt: TGTGCCAGCAGCGGGGGGATTGGACTGATGAACACTGAAGCTTTCTTT
cdr3_aa: CASSGGIGLMNTEAFF

d_call: NA
j_call: TRBJ1-3
clone_size: NA
v_call: TRBV5-4
cdr3_nt: TGTGCCAGCAGCCCTACAAGCTCTGGAAACACCATATATTTT
cdr3_aa: CASSPTSSGNTIYF

d_call: NA
j_call: TRBJ1-2
clone_size: NA
v_call: TRBV5-6
cdr3_nt: TGTGCCAGCAGCTCGATGTGGGGGAACTATGGCTACACCTTC
cdr3_aa: CASSSMWGNYGYTF

d_call: NA
j_call: TRBJ1-3
clone_size: NA
v_call: TRBV6-5
cdr3_nt: TGTGCCAGCAGTTACTCGTACAGGAGCTCTGGAAACACCATATATTTT
cdr3_aa: CASSYSYRSSGNTIYF

d_call: NA
j_call: TRBJ2-7
clone_size: NA
v_call: TRBV6-5
cdr3_nt: TGTGCCAGCAGCAAGGGGCATTCCTACGAGCAGTACTTC
cdr3_aa: CASSKGHSYEQYF

d_call: TRBD2
j_call: TRBJ2-3
clone_size: NA
v_call: TRBV28
cdr3_nt: TGCCAGACTAGCGGGGCTAGCACAGATACGCAGTATTTT
cdr3_aa: CQTSGASTDTQYF

d_call: TRBD1
j_call: TRBJ2-7
clone_size: NA
v_call: TRBV28
cdr3_nt: TGTGCCAGTCTGGGACAGGGGGCGGGGGGTGCTTCTTACGAGCAGTACTTC
cdr3_aa: CASLGQGAGGASYEQYF

d_call: NA
j_call: TRBJ1-2
clone_size: NA
v_call: TRBV29-1
cdr3_nt: TGCAGCCTTGGAGGTACAGGGTGGAATGGCTACACCTTC
cdr3_aa: CSLGGTGWNGYTF

d_call: NA
j_call: TRBJ1-5
clone_size: NA
v_call: TRBV28
cdr3_nt: TGTGCCAGCAGTCCTCAAAGGGGGGGGGTAAATAGCAATCAGCCCCAGCATTTT
cdr3_aa: CASSPQRGGVNSNQPQHF

d_call: NA
j_call: TRBJ2-3
clone_size: NA
v_call: TRBV5-1
cdr3_nt: TGCGCCAGCGGTGTAAGCACAGATACGCAGTATTTT
cdr3_aa: CASGVSTDTQYF

d_call: TRBD1
j_call: TRBJ1-6
clone_size: NA
v_call: TRBV6-5
cdr3_nt: TGTGCCAGCTTGGACAGGGGCAATTCACCCCTCCACTTT
cdr3_aa: CASLDRGNSPLHF

d_call: NA
j_call: TRBJ1-4
clone_size: NA
v_call: TRBV6-5
cdr3_nt: TGTGCCAGCAGCGGGACGGACGAAAAACTGTTTTTT
cdr3_aa: CASSGTDEKLFF

d_call: TRBD2
j_call: TRBJ2-7
clone_size: NA
v_call: TRBV7-9
cdr3_nt: TGTGCCAGCAGCTTAGCCGGACTAGCGGGGGGGCCCAGCGAGCAGTACTTC
cdr3_aa: CASSLAGLAGGPSEQYF

d_call: TRBD1
j_call: TRBJ1-4
clone_size: NA
v_call: TRBV11-2
cdr3_nt: TGTGCCAGCAGCCTCGGGACAGGGTTTGGTGAAAAACTGTTTTTT
cdr3_aa: CASSLGTGFGEKLFF

d_call: TRBD2
j_call: TRBJ2-1
clone_size: NA
v_call: TRBV6-1
cdr3_nt: TGTGCCAGCAGTGTCTCAGCGGGAGCGAGTTACAATGAGCAGTTCTTC
cdr3_aa: CASSVSAGASYNEQFF

d_call: NA
j_call: TRBJ2-2
clone_size: NA
v_call: TRBV29-1
cdr3_nt: TGCAGCGTCCGCGGGACTCACATGGGGAACACCGGGGAGCTGTTTTTT
cdr3_aa: CSVRGTHMGNTGELFF

d_call: NA
j_call: TRBJ1-2
clone_size: NA
v_call: TRBV21-1
cdr3_nt: TGTGCCGGGAGTATCCCCGGGACAGGGCAAATATGTGGCTACACCTTC
cdr3_aa: CAGSIPGTGQICGYTF

d_call: TRBD1
j_call: TRBJ1-1
clone_size: NA
v_call: TRBV9
cdr3_nt: TGTGCCAGCAGCGACGTAAGATGGGGACAGCGTGCAAACACTGAAGCTTTCTTT
cdr3_aa: CASSDVRWGQRANTEAFF

d_call: TRBD1
j_call: TRBJ1-1
clone_size: NA
v_call: TRBV18
cdr3_nt: TGTGCCAGCTCACCACCGTCCAGGGGGGCGAACACTGAAGCTTTCTTT
cdr3_aa: CASSPPSRGANTEAFF

d_call: NA
j_call: TRBJ2-7
clone_size: NA
v_call: TRBV6-5
cdr3_nt: TGTGCCAGCAGTTACTCGCCCTACGAGCAGTACTTC
cdr3_aa: CASSYSPYEQYF

d_call: NA
j_call: TRBJ2-5
clone_size: NA
v_call: TRBV4-1
cdr3_nt: TGCGCCAGCAGCCAACAACAGGGTAGGGGTGAGACCCAGTACTTC
cdr3_aa: CASSQQQGRGETQYF

d_call: NA
j_call: TRBJ1-3
clone_size: NA
v_call: TRBV5-1
cdr3_nt: TGCGCCAGCAGCTCCCGTGGGCTTGGGCCTGGAAACACCATATATTTT
cdr3_aa: CASSSRGLGPGNTIYF

d_call: NA
j_call: TRBJ2-1
clone_size: NA
v_call: TRBV9
cdr3_nt: TGTGCCAGCAGCGTAGTGGGCTCTAATGAGCAGTTCTTC
cdr3_aa: CASSVVGSNEQFF

d_call: NA
j_call: TRBJ1-1
clone_size: NA
v_call: TRBV7-5
cdr3_nt: TGTGCCAGAAGCTTAGCTACGACGGTCACTGAAGCTTTCTTT
cdr3_aa: CARSLATTVTEAFF

d_call: NA
j_call: TRBJ1-5
clone_size: NA
v_call: TRBV4-2
cdr3_nt: TGTGCCAGCAGCGAGAGCAATCAGCCCCAGCATTTT
cdr3_aa: CASSESNQPQHF

d_call: TRBD1
j_call: TRBJ2-7
clone_size: NA
v_call: TRBV3-1/TRBV3-2
cdr3_nt: TGTGCCAGCAGTGGACCGGACAGGGTATTCGACGAGCAGTACTTC
cdr3_aa: CASSGPDRVFDEQYF

d_call: TRBD1
j_call: TRBJ1-1
clone_size: NA
v_call: TRBV6-5
cdr3_nt: TGTGCCAGCAAACCCCAGGGGGGGACTGAAGCTTTCTTT
cdr3_aa: CASKPQGGTEAFF

d_call: NA
j_call: TRBJ2-5
clone_size: NA
v_call: TRBV21-1
cdr3_nt: TGTGCCAGCAGCAAAAGCCGGGACAGGGGGGAGGAGACCCAGTACTTC
cdr3_aa: CASSKSRDRGEETQYF

d_call: TRBD1
j_call: TRBJ1-6
clone_size: NA
v_call: TRBV6-5
cdr3_nt: TGTGCCAGCAGGCGGGACAGAGTTTCACCCCTCCACTTT
cdr3_aa: CASRRDRVSPLHF

d_call: NA
j_call: TRBJ2-5
clone_size: once
v_call: TRBV6-5
cdr3_nt: TGTGCCAGCAGTCGGAGGACGGGGGAGACCCAGTACTTC
cdr3_aa: CASSRRTGETQYF

d_call: NA
j_call: TRBJ1-5
clone_size: NA
v_call: TRBV28
cdr3_nt: TGTGCCAGCAGTTTATCGGGCAGGGGAAAGAAATGGCCCCAGCATTTT
cdr3_aa: CASSLSGRGKKWPQHF

d_call: NA
j_call: TRBJ1-5
clone_size: NA
v_call: TRBV21-1
cdr3_nt: TGTGCCAGCACTGTTGGGACAGTCAATCAGCCCCAGCATTTT
cdr3_aa: CASTVGTVNQPQHF

d_call: NA
j_call: TRBJ1-4
clone_size: once
v_call: TRBV28
cdr3_nt: TGTGCCAGCAGTTTTGGGGGGGAGGAAAAACTGTTTTTT
cdr3_aa: CASSFGGEEKLFF

d_call: TRBD1
j_call: TRBJ1-1
clone_size: NA
v_call: TRBV19
cdr3_nt: TGTGCCAGTAGTACACGAGGACAGGGTCAGGGGAACACTGAAGCTTTCTTT
cdr3_aa: CASSTRGQGQGNTEAFF

d_call: NA
j_call: TRBJ2-5
clone_size: NA
v_call: TRBV7-2
cdr3_nt: TGTGCCAGCAGCCGAACACAGGGGACCCAGTACTTC
cdr3_aa: CASSRTQGTQYF

d_call: NA
j_call: TRBJ1-2
clone_size: NA
v_call: TRBV2
cdr3_nt: TGTGCCAGCAGTGAAGCCCCTTACCTGGACAGCCGCTATGGCTACACCTTC
cdr3_aa: CASSEAPYLDSRYGYTF

d_call: NA
j_call: TRBJ1-1
clone_size: NA
v_call: TRBV6-2/TRBV6-3
cdr3_nt: TGTGCCAGCAGTTACCCCCAGACAGTGAACACTGAAGCTTTCTTT
cdr3_aa: CASSYPQTVNTEAFF

d_call: NA
j_call: TRBJ1-1
clone_size: NA
v_call: TRBV4-3
cdr3_nt: TGCGCCAGCAGCCAAGAAGGGACCCTGAACACTGAAGCTTTCTTT
cdr3_aa: CASSQEGTLNTEAFF

d_call: NA
j_call: TRBJ1-5
clone_size: NA
v_call: TRBV2
cdr3_nt: TGTGCCAGCAGCGACGGTTATAGCAATCAGCCCCAGCATTTT
cdr3_aa: CASSDGYSNQPQHF

d_call: NA
j_call: TRBJ2-6
clone_size: NA
v_call: TRBV19
cdr3_nt: TGTGCCAGCCTTAACCGTAACTCTGGGGCCAACGTCCTGACTTTC
cdr3_aa: CASLNRNSGANVLTF

d_call: NA
j_call: TRBJ1-1
clone_size: NA
v_call: TRBV18
cdr3_nt: TGTGCCAGCTTGACTGCGAAGAACACTGAAGCTTTCTTT
cdr3_aa: CASLTAKNTEAFF

d_call: TRBD1
j_call: TRBJ1-1
clone_size: NA
v_call: TRBV9
cdr3_nt: TGTGCCAGCAGCGCGACAGGGGACCCGAACACTGAAGCTTTCTTT
cdr3_aa: CASSATGDPNTEAFF

d_call: NA
j_call: TRBJ1-1
clone_size: NA
v_call: TRBV6-4
cdr3_nt: TGTGCCACCCGGGACACTAACACTGAAGCTTTCTTT
cdr3_aa: CATRDTNTEAFF

d_call: NA
j_call: TRBJ1-4
clone_size: NA
v_call: TRBV19
cdr3_nt: TGTGCCAGTAGGACGGGCAGCGGTGAAAAACTGTTTTTT
cdr3_aa: CASRTGSGEKLFF

d_call: NA
j_call: TRBJ1-6
clone_size: NA
v_call: TRBV5-6
cdr3_nt: TGTGCCAGCAGCTTCCGGCGCAGCTCCTATAATTCACCCCTCCACTTT
cdr3_aa: CASSFRRSSYNSPLHF

d_call: NA
j_call: TRBJ1-2
clone_size: NA
v_call: TRBV5-1
cdr3_nt: TGCGCCAGCAGCTGGGGGCCAGGGGCGAACTATGGCTACACCTTC
cdr3_aa: CASSWGPGANYGYTF